This TCR beta chain comes out of a study of cytomegalovirus exposure and HLA in healthy donors. General observations from the study: Cytomegalovirus association was assigned to 170 or so TCR beta chains.

This clone was counted only a few times. Its antigen is unknown. The PCR employed 60 Vbeta primers together with 13 Jbeta primers. Original analysis: Later, an analysis found around 77 million unique TCR beta chains, and approximately 10 million of these were shared. Repertoires were generated with immunoSEQ multiplex PCR, while TCRdb's copy carries only in-frame clones and drops some. From that table come the V and J calls and clone size; the DNA was used to work out D and trimming. The sample lists nearly 95,000 clones, nearly 80% occurring once. The receptor's source is a woman aged 40 to 50 in good health and CMV-seronegative. Sequencing used PBMCs.

Here the CDR3 reads CASPGRGADEQFF. DNA of the CDR3: TGTGCCAGCCCTGGCAGGGGGGCGGATGAGCAGTTCTTC. The chain combines TRBV28 with TRBJ2-1, with D tentatively TRBD1 (7 bases). Trimming took off 8 bases at V and 8 bases at J, with 16 bases between the two ends. The V gene's germline CDR1 is MDHEN and CDR2 SYDVKM. The CDR3 covers 13 residues.